The 5 T cell receptor beta chains reported below all come from one sample, sequenced in a study of blood T cell repertoires in COVID-19. Using immunoSEQ multiplex PCR, the repertoire was profiled, and TCRdb retains in-frame clones only, with some absent. The data contain roughly 100,000 clones, nearly 85% of them seen just once; the ten biggest clones take up around 13%. What was sequenced was peripheral blood. The source of these receptors is a human donor in a cohort sampled during active or convalescent COVID-19.

The J gene is TRBJ1-2, the V gene TRBV7-2, with D perhaps TRBD1 (6 bases). The V and J ends lost 5 bases and 2 bases respectively, with 12 bases between them. The CDR3 is 14 residues long. The germline V gene encodes CDR1 SGHTA and CDR2 FQGNSA. For the CDR3, the DNA is TGTGCCAGCAGCCCCGAGACAGGAAACTATGGCTACACCTTC. Translating gives CASSPETGNYGYTF.

This chain uses TRBV5-1 with TRBJ1-1, with TRBD1 as a possible D gene (6 bases). The V end lost 0 bases, the J end lost 3 bases, and 12 bases lay between the germline ends. CDR1 is SGHRS, CDR2 YFSETQ, per germline. The CDR3 has 15 residues. For the CDR3, the DNA is TGCGCCAGCAGCTTGGAGGGAGGGGGTGACACTGAAGCTTTCTTT. Protein sequence: CASSLEGGGDTEAFF.

The chain carries TRBV7-2 and TRBJ1-5; 9 bases map to TRBD1. V was clipped by 4 bases and J by 4 bases; unmatched bases: 8. CDR1 and CDR2 (germline): SGHTA, FQGNSA. This CDR3 has 16 amino acids. The CDR3 sequence is CASSYRWGQGNQPQHF. In DNA form, the CDR3 reads TGTGCCAGCAGCTACCGCTGGGGACAGGGTAATCAGCCCCAGCATTTT.

The chain has TRBV7-3 and TRBJ1-2, with 9 bases that match TRBD1. Per the germline V gene, CDR1 is SGHTA and CDR2 is FQGTGA. The CDR3 runs 17 residues. Trimming removed 5 bases from V and 2 bases from J; junction bases left unmatched: 12. CDR3: CASSLTGTGNGNYGYTF. CDR3 sequence (DNA): TGTGCCAGCAGCCTGACCGGGACAGGGAACGGGAACTATGGCTACACCTTC.

The J gene is TRBJ1-4, the V gene TRBV30, with D unresolved. V gave up 1 base and J gave up 8 bases, with 14 bases separating them. CDR1 GTSNPN and CDR2 SVGIG come from the germline V gene (reference sequence). The CDR3 runs to 14 residues. CDR3 loop: CAWSALRSNEKLFF. The CDR3 DNA reads as TGTGCCTGGAGTGCGCTGCGGAGCAACGAAAAACTGTTTTTT.